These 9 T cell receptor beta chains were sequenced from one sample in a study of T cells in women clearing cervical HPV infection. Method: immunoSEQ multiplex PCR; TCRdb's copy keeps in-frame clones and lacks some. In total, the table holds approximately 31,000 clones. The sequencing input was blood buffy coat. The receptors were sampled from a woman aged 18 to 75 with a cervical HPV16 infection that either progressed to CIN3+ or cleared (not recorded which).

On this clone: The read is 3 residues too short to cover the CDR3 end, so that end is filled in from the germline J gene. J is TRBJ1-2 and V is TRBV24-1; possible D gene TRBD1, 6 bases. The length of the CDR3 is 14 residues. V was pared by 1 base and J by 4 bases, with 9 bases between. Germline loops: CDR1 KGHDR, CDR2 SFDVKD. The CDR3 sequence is CATSDFDRFYGYTF. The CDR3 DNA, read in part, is TGTGCCACCAGTGATTTTGACAGGTTCTATGGC.

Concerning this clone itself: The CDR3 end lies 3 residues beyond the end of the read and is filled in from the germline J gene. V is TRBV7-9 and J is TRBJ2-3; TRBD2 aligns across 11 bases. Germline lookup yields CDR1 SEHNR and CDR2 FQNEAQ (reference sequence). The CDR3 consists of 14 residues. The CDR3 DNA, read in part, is TGTGCCAGCTCCAAGACTAGCGGGGAAGAGACG. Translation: CASSKTSGEET. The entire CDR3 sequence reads CASSKTSGEETQYF.

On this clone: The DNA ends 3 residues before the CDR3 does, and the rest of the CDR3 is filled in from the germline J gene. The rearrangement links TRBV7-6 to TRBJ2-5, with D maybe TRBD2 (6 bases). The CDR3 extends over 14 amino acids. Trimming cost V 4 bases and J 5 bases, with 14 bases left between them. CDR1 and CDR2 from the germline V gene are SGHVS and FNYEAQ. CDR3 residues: CASSSSGVRETQYF. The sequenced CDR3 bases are TGTGCCAGCAGCTCCTCGGGGGTCCGGGAGACC.

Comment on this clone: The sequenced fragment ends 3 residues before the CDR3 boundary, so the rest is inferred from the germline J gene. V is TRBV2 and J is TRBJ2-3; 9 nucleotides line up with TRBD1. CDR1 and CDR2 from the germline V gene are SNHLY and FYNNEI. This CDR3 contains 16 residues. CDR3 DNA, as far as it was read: TGTGCCAGCAGTTATTACAGGGGGCCAGGCAATCAGCCG. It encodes CASSYYRGPGNQP. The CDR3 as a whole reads CASSYYRGPGNQPQYF.

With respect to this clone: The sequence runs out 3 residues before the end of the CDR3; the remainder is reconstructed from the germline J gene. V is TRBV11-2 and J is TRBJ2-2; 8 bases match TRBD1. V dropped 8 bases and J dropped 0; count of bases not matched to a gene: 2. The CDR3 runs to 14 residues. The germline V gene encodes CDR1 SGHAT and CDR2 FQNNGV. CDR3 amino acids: CASLDRANTGELFF. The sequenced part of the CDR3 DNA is TGTGCCAGCCTGGACAGGGCGAACACCGGGGAG. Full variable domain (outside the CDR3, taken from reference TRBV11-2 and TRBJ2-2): EAGVAQSPRYKIIEKRQSVAFWCNPISGHATLYWYQQILGQGPKLLIQFQNNGVVDDSQLPKDRFSAERLKGVDSTLKIQPAKLEDSAVYLCASLDRANTGELFFGEGSRLTVL.

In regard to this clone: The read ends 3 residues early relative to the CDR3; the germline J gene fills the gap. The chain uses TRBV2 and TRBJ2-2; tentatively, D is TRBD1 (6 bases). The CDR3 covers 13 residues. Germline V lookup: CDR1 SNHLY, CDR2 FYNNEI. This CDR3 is CASSDRGVSPLFF. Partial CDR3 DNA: TGTGCCAGCAGTGACAGGGGAGTTTCACCG. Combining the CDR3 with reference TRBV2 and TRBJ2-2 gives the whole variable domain EPEVTQTPSHQVTQMGQEVILRCVPISNHLYFYWYRQILGQKVEFLVSFYNNEISEKSEIFDDQFSVERPDGSNFTLKIRSTKLEDSAMYFCASSDRGVSPLFFGEGSRLTVL.

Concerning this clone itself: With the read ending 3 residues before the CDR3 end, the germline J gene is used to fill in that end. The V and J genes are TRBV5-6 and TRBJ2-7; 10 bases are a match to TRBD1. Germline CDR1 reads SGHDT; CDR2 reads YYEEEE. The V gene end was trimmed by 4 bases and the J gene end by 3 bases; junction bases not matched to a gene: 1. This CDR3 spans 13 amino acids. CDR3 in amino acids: CASSRDRGYEQYF. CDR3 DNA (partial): TGTGCCAGCAGCCGGGACAGGGGCTACGAG.

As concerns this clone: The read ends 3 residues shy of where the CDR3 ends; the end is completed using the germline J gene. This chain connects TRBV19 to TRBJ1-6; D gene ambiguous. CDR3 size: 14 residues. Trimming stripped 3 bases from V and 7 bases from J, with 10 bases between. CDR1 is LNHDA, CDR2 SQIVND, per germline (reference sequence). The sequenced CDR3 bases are TGTGCCAGTAGTATGCGGCGGCTGAATTCACCC. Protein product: CASSMRRLNSP. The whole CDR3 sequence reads CASSMRRLNSPLHF.

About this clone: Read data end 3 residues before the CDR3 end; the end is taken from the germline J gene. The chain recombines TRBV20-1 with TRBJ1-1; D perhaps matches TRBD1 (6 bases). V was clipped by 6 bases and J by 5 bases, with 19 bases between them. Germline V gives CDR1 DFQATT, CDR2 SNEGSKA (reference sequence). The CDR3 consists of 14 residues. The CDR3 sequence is CSARVSGVGTEAFF. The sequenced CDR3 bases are TGCAGTGCACGGGTTTCAGGGGTTGGAACTGAA.